What follows are 20 T cell receptor beta chains derived from one specimen sequenced in a study of blood T cell repertoires in COVID-19. Data came from immunoSEQ multiplex PCR; TCRdb stores just in-frame clones and leaves some out. The sample lists around 270,000 clones; roughly 84% were seen once. The sequenced material came from peripheral blood. The receptors were sampled from a man aged 55 to 69 with acute or convalescent COVID-19.

The rearrangement joins TRBV30 to TRBJ1-2, with D maybe TRBD1 (5 bases). The CDR3 spans 13 residues. V gave up 0 bases and J gave up 6 bases, with 11 bases separating them. Germline V gene sequence: CDR1 GTSNPN, CDR2 SVGIG (reference sequence). CDR3 region: CAWSVSARDGYTF. In DNA, the CDR3 is TGTGCCTGGAGTGTATCGGCCAGGGATGGCTACACCTTC.

The chain links TRBV6-5 to TRBJ2-6; tentatively, D is TRBD2 (5 bases). Germline V lookup: CDR1 MNHEY, CDR2 SVGAGI. The CDR3 runs to 15 residues. V lost 6 bases to trimming and J lost 4 bases, with 13 bases between them. The DNA for the CDR3 is TGTGCCAGCAGACGGGATCTGGGGGGGGCCAACGTCCTGACTTTC. Residues: CASRRDLGGANVLTF.

The chain recombines TRBV25-1 with TRBJ1-5, with D possibly being TRBD1 (5 bases). Germline-derived CDR1 and CDR2 are MGHDK and SYGVNS. The CDR3 has 13 amino acids. Trimming removed 3 bases at V and 9 bases at J, with 12 bases between. The CDR3 nucleotides read TGTGCCAGCAGTGAGCCTGACAGTCCGCCCCAGCATTTT. Its protein is CASSEPDSPPQHF.

The chain combines TRBV18 with TRBJ2-5; TRBD2 matches at 13 bases. The CDR3 contains 17 residues. V dropped 3 bases and J dropped 2; count of bases not matched to a gene: 6. Germline V gene sequence: CDR1 KGHSH, CDR2 LQKENI. The CDR3 here is CASSPSSGLAGQETQYF. The CDR3 DNA sequence: TGTGCCAGCTCACCTTCCTCGGGACTAGCGGGGCAAGAGACCCAGTACTTC.

A note on this clone: This may arise from a read error, as a much more abundant clone is one base away. The chain has TRBV7-9 and TRBJ1-1; D may be TRBD1 (6 bases). CDR1 is SEHNR and CDR2 is FQNEAQ in the germline V gene (reference sequence). The CDR3 contains 13 residues. V lost 4 bases and J lost 1, with 7 bases in between. The CDR3 DNA sequence: TGTGCCAGCAGCTCACAGGGGAACACTGAAGCTTTCTTT. Its protein is CASSSQGNTEAFF.

This sequence joins TRBV2 and TRBJ1-2; 10 bases line up with TRBD1. With V trimmed by 6 bases and J by 8 bases, 9 bases remained unmatched. The CDR3 runs to 14 residues. Germline lookup yields CDR1 SNHLY and CDR2 FYNNEI. CDR3 loop: CASRIRDRGVGYTF. The CDR3 nucleotides read TGTGCCAGCAGAATCCGGGACAGGGGAGTCGGCTACACCTTC. The full variable domain, in which reference TRBV2 and TRBJ1-2 provide the parts outside the CDR3, is EPEVTQTPSHQVTQMGQEVILRCVPISNHLYFYWYRQILGQKVEFLVSFYNNEISEKSEIFDDQFSVERPDGSNFTLKIRSTKLEDSAMYFCASRIRDRGVGYTFGSGTRLTVV.

The chain has TRBV24-1 and TRBJ2-3; TRBD2 agrees at 7 bases. J gave up 1 base and V 10 bases, and 4 bases lay outside the gene matches. Per germline, CDR1 KGHDR and CDR2 SFDVKD. The CDR3 consists of 13 residues. In DNA form, the CDR3 reads TGTGCCACTAGCCTAGCGGGCACAGATACGCAGTATTTT. Its translation: CATSLAGTDTQYF.

This rearrangement joins TRBV18 to TRBJ2-7; D is possibly TRBD1 (6 bases). Germline CDR1 KGHSH, CDR2 LQKENI. CDR3 length: 14 residues. V was trimmed by 2 bases and J by 3 bases, leaving 11 bases between them. The CDR3 is CASSPSGQLYEQYF. CDR3 sequence (DNA): TGTGCCAGCTCACCATCCGGACAGCTCTACGAGCAGTACTTC.

The chain joins TRBV29-1 to TRBJ1-4, with TRBD1 matching 7 bases. With 6 bases clipped from V and 3 bases from J, the junction kept 4 bases outside the gene matches. CDR3 length: 13 amino acids. Germline V gives CDR1 SQVTM, CDR2 ANQGSEA. The CDR3 sequence: CSVAGTANEKLFF. The CDR3 nucleotides read TGCAGCGTGGCCGGGACAGCTAATGAAAAACTGTTTTTT.

The count of this clone is one. The V call is TRBV5-6, the J call TRBJ1-1; D call uncertain. The CDR3 covers 14 residues. Between the trimmed V and J ends, which lost 2 bases and 0 bases, there was a span of 8 bases. Germline CDR1 and CDR2: SGHDT and YYEEEE. The CDR3 loop is CASSFRRLNTEAFF. The DNA of the CDR3 is TGTGCCAGCAGCTTCAGGAGGTTGAACACTGAAGCTTTCTTT.

The rearrangement uses TRBV27 and TRBJ2-7; D possibly corresponds to TRBD2 (6 bases). The V end was cut by 6 bases, the J end by 0 bases, with 18 bases between. Germline CDR1 MNHEY, CDR2 SMNVEV (reference sequence). The CDR3 has 16 amino acids. The CDR3 nucleotides are TGTGCCAGCAGAGGAGGCGGGGCCAAAATCTCCTACGAGCAGTACTTC. Protein sequence: CASRGGGAKISYEQYF.

The table lists this clone with a few counts. The gene calls are TRBV7-3 and TRBJ2-2; D unclear. Germline V gene data show CDR1 as SGHTA and CDR2 as FQGTGA. Trimming took off 0 bases at V and 7 bases at J, with 9 bases between the two ends. The CDR3 runs 14 residues. The CDR3 loop is CASSLTTGIGELFF. Here the CDR3 DNA reads TGTGCCAGCAGCTTAACGACTGGCATCGGGGAGCTGTTTTTT.

The V call is TRBV24-1, the J call TRBJ2-3; TRBD2 aligns across 9 bases. CDR1 KGHDR and CDR2 SFDVKD come from the germline V gene. J gave up 6 bases and V 3 bases, and 6 bases lay outside the gene matches. The CDR3 is 15 amino acids. The CDR3 loop is CATSDPSGTGDTQYF. The CDR3 DNA follows: TGTGCCACCAGTGATCCTAGCGGGACGGGGGATACGCAGTATTTT.

The genes are TRBV4-3 and TRBJ2-2, with D perhaps TRBD2 (6 bases). The length of the CDR3 is 14 residues. Trimming left V 4 bases short and J 6 bases short, with 12 bases between. CDR1 is LGHNA, CDR2 YSLEER, per germline. The CDR3 DNA reads as TGCGCCAGCAGCCCGACTAGTGGCGCCGGGGAGCTGTTTTTT. This gives the protein CASSPTSGAGELFF.

This clone came up once. V is TRBV14 and J is TRBJ1-1; D is uncertain. The length of the CDR3 is 14 residues. Germline CDR1 and CDR2: SGHDN and FVKESK. V was pared by 4 bases and J by 2 bases, with 11 bases between. CDR3 DNA: TGTGCCAGCAGCCTTATGACAATTAACACTGAAGCTTTCTTT. Its translation is CASSLMTINTEAFF. The full variable domain, rest sourced from reference TRBV14 and TRBJ1-1, is EAGVTQFPSHSVIEKGQTVTLRCDPISGHDNLYWYRRVMGKEIKFLLHFVKESKQDESGMPNNRFLAERTGGTYSTLKVQPAELEDSGVYFCASSLMTINTEAFFGQGTRLTVV.

This clone appeared a few times. The V gene is TRBV18, the J gene TRBJ1-1; D ambiguous. Trimming removed 5 bases from V and 5 bases from J, with 12 bases in between. The CDR3 totals 13 residues. CDR1 and CDR2 from the germline V gene are KGHSH and LQKENI. For the CDR3, the DNA is TGTGCCAGCTCAATAGGACGGGATACTGAAGCTTTCTTT. This translates into CASSIGRDTEAFF. Filled out from reference TRBV18 and TRBJ1-1, the complete variable domain reads NAGVMQNPRHLVRRRGQEARLRCSPMKGHSHVYWYRQLPEEGLKFMVYLQKENIIDESGMPKERFSAEFPKEGPSILRIQQVVRGDSAAYFCASSIGRDTEAFFGQGTRLTVV.

The chain has TRBV21-1 and TRBJ2-7; the table names TRBD2, a call not compared with the DNA. TRBV21-1 is described as a pseudogene. The length of the CDR3 is 16 residues. CDR3 bases: TGTGCCAGCAGCAAATCCCCTAGCGGGAGTTCCTACGAGCAGTACTTC. It encodes CASSKSPSGSSYEQYF.

The chain has TRBV7-9 and TRBJ1-1; TRBD1 matches 7 bases. Germline CDR1 reads SEHNR; CDR2 reads FQNEAQ (reference sequence). With 5 bases clipped from V and 1 base from J, the junction kept 7 bases outside the gene matches. The CDR3 covers 15 residues. The CDR3 nucleotides read TGTGCCAGCAGCGGACCAGGGGGAAAGAACACTGAAGCTTTCTTT. Residues: CASSGPGGKNTEAFF.

The chain is built from TRBV7-6 and TRBJ2-3, with 12 bases fitting TRBD2. Trimming removed 5 bases from V and 7 bases from J; junction bases left unmatched: 4. Looked up from germline, CDR1 is SGHVS and CDR2 is FNYEAQ. This CDR3 spans 14 amino acids. CDR3 amino acids: CASSPTSGSYTQYF. DNA of the CDR3: TGTGCCAGCAGCCCGACTAGCGGGAGTTATACGCAGTATTTT. Complete variable domain (other parts from reference TRBV7-6 and TRBJ2-3): GAGVSQSPRYKVTKRGQDVALRCDPISGHVSLYWYRQALGQGPEFLTYFNYEAQQDKSGLPNDRFSAERPEGSISTLTIQRTEQRDSAMYRCASSPTSGSYTQYFGPGTRLTVL.

The rearrangement uses TRBV10-3 and TRBJ1-4; TRBD1 agrees at 8 bases. With V trimmed by 4 bases and J by 8 bases, 3 bases remained unmatched. This CDR3 is 13 amino acids long. Germline V CDR1 and CDR2: ENHRY, SYGVKD. This CDR3 is CAISGTGSEKLFF. The CDR3 region has the DNA TGTGCCATCAGTGGGACAGGGAGCGAAAAACTGTTTTTT.